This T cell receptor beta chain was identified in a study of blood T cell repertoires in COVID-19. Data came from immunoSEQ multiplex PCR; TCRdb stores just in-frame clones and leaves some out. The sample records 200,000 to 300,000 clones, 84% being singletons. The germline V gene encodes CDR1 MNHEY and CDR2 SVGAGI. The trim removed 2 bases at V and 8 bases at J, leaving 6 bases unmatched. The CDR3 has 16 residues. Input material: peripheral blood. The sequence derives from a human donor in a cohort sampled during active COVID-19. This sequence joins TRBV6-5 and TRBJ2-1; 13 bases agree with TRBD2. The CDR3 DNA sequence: TGTGCCAGCAGTTACGACACTAGCGGGGGGGCCTATGAGCAGTTCTTC. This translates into CASSYDTSGGAYEQFF.